One and the same sample provided the 2 T cell receptor beta chains below, sequenced in a study of cytomegalovirus exposure and HLA in healthy donors (dated by TCRdb to about 2017). The method was the immunoSEQ multiplex PCR assay. TCRdb's version of the immuneACCESS table is confined to in-frame rearrangements and falls short of the full clone set. An unresolved V gene accounts for under half of the shortfall where checked; the remainder is of unknown origin. The sample table shows about 360,000 clones, and 75% to 90% are seen once. Approximately 0.8% of the sample is taken by the ten largest. Sequenced sample: PBMCs. Receptor source: a woman between 18 and 29 years old in good health and CMV-seronegative.

The chain is built from TRBV10-1 and TRBJ2-1; TRBD2 matches 10 bases. The CDR3 runs 15 residues. CDR1 is WNHNN, CDR2 SYGVQD, per germline (reference sequence). V gave up 6 bases and J gave up 4 bases; unmatched junction bases: 6. CDR3 protein: CASSQLAGPYNEQFF. In nucleotides, the CDR3 is TGCGCCAGCAGCCAACTAGCGGGACCGTACAATGAGCAGTTCTTC.

This chain uses TRBV6-1 with TRBJ1-1; 9 bases line up with TRBD1. The ends lost 7 bases at V and 1 base at J; junction bases unmatched: 4. Germline CDR1 MNHNS, CDR2 SASEGT. The CDR3 is 14 residues long. The CDR3 region is CASTTGGPNTEAFF. CDR3 nucleotides: TGTGCCAGCACTACAGGGGGCCCGAACACTGAAGCTTTCTTT.